Shown below are 12 T cell receptor beta chains from a single sample sequenced in a study of blood T cell repertoires in COVID-19. The data were produced by immunoSEQ multiplex PCR, yet TCRdb's version contains in-frame clones alone and is incomplete. This table has approximately 400,000 clones, about 90% appearing once. The sequencing sample was made of peripheral blood. These receptor sequences come from a man between 40 and 49 years old with acute or convalescent COVID-19.

The genes are TRBV7-9 and TRBJ2-1, with 8 bases matching TRBD1. CDR1 SEHNR and CDR2 FQNEAQ come from the germline V gene (reference sequence). The CDR3 has 12 residues. J lost 6 bases, V lost 7 bases, and 2 bases had no gene match. The chain's CDR3 is CASTGGLNEQFF. The CDR3 nucleotides read TGTGCCAGCACAGGGGGCCTCAATGAGCAGTTCTTC.

The chain links TRBV2 to TRBJ1-1, with TRBD1 as a possible D gene (6 bases). This CDR3 contains 15 residues. Deletions cut 6 bases from V and 6 bases from J, with 20 bases between. From germline, CDR1 is SNHLY and CDR2 FYNNEI. The CDR3 loop is CASRKKGDVGSEAFF. The CDR3 region has the DNA TGTGCCAGCAGGAAGAAGGGGGATGTAGGCTCTGAAGCTTTCTTT.

The chain joins TRBV28 to TRBJ2-5, with a weak D call TRBD2 (6 bases). The CDR3 is 14 residues long. Germline assignment: CDR1 MDHEN and CDR2 SYDVKM. Trimming cost V 6 bases and J 4 bases, with 15 bases left between them. The CDR3 DNA is TGTGCCAGCAGGGAGCCTCTAGCGACAGAGACCCAGTACTTC. Residues: CASREPLATETQYF.

V gene TRBV18 combines with J gene TRBJ2-5, with D hard to call. V lost 3 bases and J 1 base, leaving 6 bases between the germline ends. The V gene's germline CDR1 is KGHSH and CDR2 LQKENI. The CDR3 runs 13 residues. Written as DNA, the CDR3 is TGTGCCAGCTCACCCACAGCCCAAGAGACCCAGTACTTC. Its protein is CASSPTAQETQYF.

The rearrangement uses TRBV11-1 and TRBJ2-7; 10 nucleotides align to TRBD2. V gave up 5 bases and J gave up 5 bases; unmatched junction bases: 12. Germline V CDR1 and CDR2: SGHAT, FQDESV (reference sequence). The CDR3 consists of 16 residues. The DNA of the CDR3 is TGTGCCAGCAGCCTAACTCAGGGACTAGCGTCCGACGAGCAGTACTTC. Encoded protein: CASSLTQGLASDEQYF.

J is TRBJ2-1 and V is TRBV6-4; TRBD2 matches at 8 bases. CDR1 MRHNA and CDR2 SNTAGT come from the germline V gene. The CDR3 has 16 residues. V lost 6 bases and J lost 2; bases outside the gene matches: 9. The CDR3 loop is CASRIPGLGAYNEQFF. The CDR3 DNA reads as TGTGCCAGCAGAATACCGGGACTAGGTGCCTACAATGAGCAGTTCTTC.

The rearrangement links TRBV6-6 to TRBJ2-3; TRBD2 aligns across 7 bases. This CDR3 is 17 amino acids long. V gave up 5 bases and J gave up 7 bases; unmatched junction bases: 18. The germline gives CDR1 MNHNY, CDR2 SVGAGI (reference sequence). This chain's CDR3 is CASSHPLRAGTPNTQYF. Here the CDR3 DNA reads TGTGCCAGCAGTCACCCCCTCCGAGCGGGGACCCCAAATACGCAGTATTTT.

The CDR3 nucleotides read TGTGCCAGCAGTTTGCGGGAAGAGCAGTTCTTC. Protein product: CASSLREEQFF. This chain connects TRBV27 to TRBJ2-1, with D tentatively TRBD2 (6 bases). The V gene lost 3 bases and the J gene lost 10 bases, with 7 bases spanning the gap. In germline, CDR1 is MNHEY, CDR2 SMNVEV (reference sequence). The CDR3 spans 11 residues.

V usage is TRBV7-2 and J usage is TRBJ1-5; no clear D gene. V gave up 0 bases and J gave up 4 bases, with 7 bases separating them. Germline CDR1 SGHTA, CDR2 FQGNSA. The CDR3 covers 14 residues. The CDR3 is CASSLASYNQPQHF. The CDR3 DNA sequence: TGTGCCAGCAGCTTAGCCAGTTATAATCAGCCCCAGCATTTT.

This rearrangement joins TRBV7-2 to TRBJ1-2; D may be TRBD1 (6 bases). The length of the CDR3 is 15 residues. The V gene's germline CDR1 is SGHTA and CDR2 FQGNSA. Trimming took off 7 bases at V and 5 bases at J, with 20 bases between the two ends. In DNA form, the CDR3 reads TGTGCCAGCACTGACCCCACTACAGGGTGGTATGGCTACACCTTC. Protein product: CASTDPTTGWYGYTF.

CDR3 coding DNA: TGTGCCAGCAGCCAGACGGCAGGCTATGGCTACACCTTC. Translated: CASSQTAGYGYTF. The chain is built from TRBV7-3 and TRBJ1-2; D unresolved. Germline V lookup: CDR1 SGHTA, CDR2 FQGTGA. This CDR3 region has 13 residues. The V and J ends lost 5 bases and 4 bases respectively, with 11 bases between them.

The chain has TRBV4-2 and TRBJ1-2, with TRBD1 matching over 10 bases. The germline V gene has CDR1 LGHNA and CDR2 YNFKEQ. The CDR3 is 16 amino acids. J lost 0 bases, V lost 3 bases, and 4 bases had no gene match. The CDR3 here is CASSQTGGEANYGYTF. The CDR3 DNA reads TGTGCCAGCAGCCAGACAGGGGGCGAAGCTAACTATGGCTACACCTTC.